This T cell receptor (beta chain) was identified during a study of T-cell reconstitution after alpha-beta-depleted transplantation in children. The CDR3 has 14 amino acids. The germline V gene encodes CDR1 DFQATT and CDR2 SNEGSKA (reference sequence). Trimming shortened V by 1 base and J by 6 bases, and 13 bases separated the two germline ends. The TCRbeta library incorporated unique molecular identifiers. TCRdb called the PCR reads again in MiXCR, with one record for every CDR3 protein. This sample has 900,000 or so distinct CDR3 sequences, with roughly 15% found just once. This receptor was taken from a male patient younger than 18 who had a stem cell transplant for acute lymphoblastic leukemia, so the T cells may come from the graft donor. V gene TRBV20-1 combines with J gene TRBJ1-5, with TRBD1 as a possible D gene (5 bases). The sample consisted of PBMCs, mostly from graft donor cells, taken 360 days after TCRalphabeta/CD19-depleted stem cell transplant. CDR3 sequence reads: CSARVGTLSQPQHF. In DNA, the CDR3 is TGCAGTGCTAGAGTAGGGACCCTTTCTCAGCCCCAGCATTTT.